This paragraph reports one TCR beta chain. Its antigen is currently unknown. This sample is drawn from a study of shared clonotypes between healthy human individuals. The CDR3 spans 14 residues. The V gene lost 3 bases and the J gene lost 2 bases, with 8 bases spanning the gap. Germline V gives CDR1 MNHNS, CDR2 SASEGT. CD8 cells regarded as naive lacked CD45RO, were positively chosen for CCR7, and omitted terminally differentiated effector memory CD45RA+ cells. Sequenced by immunoSEQ multiplex PCR; TCRdb stores in-frame clones only, minus some. The sample yields approximately 1.9 million clones, around 93% seen once. Regarding the study as a whole: Lower generation probabilities were found for non-shared clonotypes than for those shared by all four donors. Naive CD4 clonotypes overlapped across a handful of donors at 4.5% to 5.5%. In this cohort, only blood was sampled, and tissue repertoires likely differ.

The specimen was naive CD8+ T cells from PBMCs. V and J are TRBV6-1 and TRBJ1-5; maybe TRBD1 (5 bases). The clonotype originates from a man between 18 and 29 years old in good health. Some clones in this sample may be carry-over from other donors' samples. The CDR3 here is CASSDLRGNQPQHF. Written as DNA, the CDR3 is TGTGCCAGCAGTGACCTCAGGGGCAATCAGCCCCAGCATTTT.